This TCR beta chain was profiled in a study of cytomegalovirus exposure and HLA in healthy donors. Study results and limitations: Analysis performed later found 16,951 TCR beta sequences associated with HLA alleles at 0.05 false discovery rate. Among TCR beta chains, those listed as cytomegalovirus-associated numbered more than 150.

The PCR ran on 60 Vbeta and 13 Jbeta primers. In the source study's methods: Per a later analysis, the number of unique TCR beta chains was around 80 million, of which around 9.9 million were shared. The table came from immunoSEQ multiplex PCR; TCRdb's copy has only in-frame clones and leaves some out. Clone size and V and J calls were adopted from that table, with D and trimming inferred from the DNA. The table lists 150,000 to 200,000 clones, roughly 85% of them singletons. Turning to this clone: Its antigen is unidentified.

The germline V gene has CDR1 MNHNS and CDR2 SASEGT. The CDR3 contains 16 residues. V trimming: 1 base; J trimming: 2 bases; junction bases outside the gene matches: 1. This clonotype was sampled from a woman in her late teens or twenties in good health and CMV-seronegative. The V and J genes are TRBV6-1 and TRBJ2-6; 8 nucleotides agree with TRBD1. The specimen sequenced was PBMCs. CDR3 loop: CASSEDRGAGANVLTF. The CDR3, as DNA: TGTGCCAGCAGTGAAGACAGGGGGGCTGGGGCCAACGTCCTGACTTTC.